These 7 T cell receptor beta chains were all obtained from the same sample, sequenced in a study of blood T cells in healthy people across ages. Using a J-beta primer mix together with a sample-barcoded 5' primer, a second PCR was run for about 6 to 11 cycles. TCRdb reprocessed the 5' RACE reads with MiXCR, giving one entry per CDR3 protein. The table shows about 800,000 distinct CDR3 sequences, with 25% occurring only once. These sequences were also reported in another study, on T cells of mothers and their children.

The specimen sequenced was blood. These receptors originate from a boy younger than 18 in good health.

Comments on this clonotype: One end of the junction fails to match germline, which may point to a read error. The chain uses TRBV7-2 and TRBJ2-4, with 11 positions matching TRBD2. The CDR3 has 17 residues. CDR1 SGHTA and CDR2 FQGNSA come from the germline V gene. CDR3 protein: CANSLASGGQSKNIQYF. Written as DNA, the CDR3 is TGTGCCAACAGCTTAGCTAGCGGGGGGCAGAGCAAAAACATTCAGTACTTC. Using reference TRBV7-2 and TRBJ2-4 for the parts outside the CDR3, the full variable domain is GAGVSQSPSNKVTEKGKDVELRCDPISGHTALYWYRQSLGQGLEFLIYFQGNSAPDKSGLPSDRFSAERTGGSVSTLTIQRTQQEDSAVYLCANSLASGGQSKNIQYFGAGTRLSVL.

This clonotype has just a few counts. The chain employs TRBV29-1 and TRBJ1-1; no clear D gene. Germline values: CDR1 SQVTM, CDR2 ANQGSEA. V was cut by 4 bases and J by 0 bases, with 12 bases left in between. The CDR3 length is 14 residues. The CDR3 here is CSVGQVLMNTEAFF. Written as DNA, the CDR3 is TGCAGCGTTGGCCAGGTCCTCATGAACACTGAAGCTTTCTTT. The whole variable domain, remainder taken from reference TRBV29-1 and TRBJ1-1, is SAVISQKPSRDICQRGTSLTIQCQVDSQVTMMFWYRQQPGQSLTLIATANQGSEATYESGFVIDKFPISRPNLTFSTLTVSNMSPEDSSIYLCSVGQVLMNTEAFFGQGTRLTVV.

V gene TRBV7-9 combines with J gene TRBJ2-1; 8 positions agree with TRBD1. The DNA end lines up better with TRBJ2-7; the J call may be wrong. CDR3 length: 15 residues. In germline, CDR1 is SEHNR, CDR2 FQNEAQ (reference sequence). The CDR3, as DNA: TGTGCCAGCAGCAGGATCGACAGGGGTGACTACGAGCAGTACTTC. Amino acid sequence: CASSRIDRGDYEQYF.

This chain links TRBV6-6 with TRBJ2-1; TRBD2 aligns across 12 bases. Germline loops: CDR1 MNHNY, CDR2 SVGAGI (reference sequence). This CDR3 is 16 amino acids long. Unmatched junction bases numbered 6, after V lost 6 bases and J lost 3 bases. The CDR3 DNA reads TGTGCCAGCAGGGGACTAGCGGGCAGTCGCTACAATGAGCAGTTCTTC. Translation: CASRGLAGSRYNEQFF.

The V gene is TRBV25-1, the J gene TRBJ1-4; 8 bases line up with TRBD1. CDR1 MGHDK and CDR2 SYGVNS come from the germline V gene. The CDR3 length is 15 residues. J was trimmed by 10 bases and V by 1 base; bases with no gene match: 8. This CDR3 reads CASSELGTGGGKLFF. The DNA for the CDR3 is TGTGCCAGCAGTGAATTGGGAACAGGGGGTGGAAAACTGTTTTTT.

This chain joins TRBV28 and TRBJ1-5; 9 bases align to TRBD1. Germline V CDR1 and CDR2: MDHEN, SYDVKM. V was clipped by 6 bases and J by 6 bases; unmatched bases: 6. There are 14 residues in the CDR3. CDR3 sequence: CASRRTGDSQPQHF. CDR3 DNA: TGTGCCAGCAGGCGGACAGGGGATAGTCAGCCCCAGCATTTT.

The table lists this clonotype with a few counts. V gene TRBV20-1 combines with J gene TRBJ2-7; 10 nucleotides line up with TRBD2. V dropped 0 bases and J dropped 4; count of bases not matched to a gene: 6. This CDR3 is 15 amino acids long. The germline CDR1 and CDR2 sequences are DFQATT and SNEGSKA (reference sequence). The CDR3 region has the DNA TGCAGTGCTAGAGACCCACTAGCGGGATCATACGAGCAGTACTTC. Its protein is CSARDPLAGSYEQYF.